This paragraph reports one TCR beta chain. Its antigen is currently unknown. The CDR3 spans 15 residues. The V gene lost 7 bases and the J gene lost 2 bases, with 16 bases spanning the gap. Per the germline V gene, CDR1 is LNHNV and CDR2 is YYDKDF (reference sequence). This sample was taken from a study of cytomegalovirus exposure and HLA in healthy donors. General observations from the study: In a later analysis, compared with equally common non-associated chains, HLA-associated beta chains were more expanded.

Vbeta (60) and Jbeta (13) primers were used in the PCR. How the authors handled the data: Approximately 11 million of the 75 million to 95 million unique TCR beta chains counted in a later analysis were shared. Profiling relied on immunoSEQ multiplex PCR, and the TCRdb table lists in-frame clones only, not all of them. The V and J calls and the clone size are those of that table, but D and trimming were determined from the DNA. Its table lists about 210,000 clones. Material for sequencing was PBMCs. This chain connects TRBV15 to TRBJ2-3; D remains ambiguous. The TCR was taken from a woman aged 25 to 45 in good health and CMV-seropositive. The CDR3 loop is CATIMPGLDTDTQYF. In nucleotides, the CDR3 is TGTGCCACCATTATGCCCGGGTTAGACACAGATACGCAGTATTTT.